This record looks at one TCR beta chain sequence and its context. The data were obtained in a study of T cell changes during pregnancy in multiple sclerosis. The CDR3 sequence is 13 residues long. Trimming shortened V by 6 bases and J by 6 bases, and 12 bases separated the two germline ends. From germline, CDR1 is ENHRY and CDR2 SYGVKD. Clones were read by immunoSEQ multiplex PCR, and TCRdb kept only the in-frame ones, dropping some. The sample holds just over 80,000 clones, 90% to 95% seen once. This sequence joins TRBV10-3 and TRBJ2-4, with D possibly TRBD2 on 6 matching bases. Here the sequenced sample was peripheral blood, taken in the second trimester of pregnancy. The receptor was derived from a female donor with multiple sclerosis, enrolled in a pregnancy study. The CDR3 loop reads CAISTTSLNIQYF. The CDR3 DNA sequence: TGTGCCATCAGCACTACTAGCCTAAACATTCAGTACTTC.